This TCR beta chain is drawn from a study of shared clonotypes between healthy human individuals. This CDR3 spans 13 amino acids. V was trimmed by 4 bases and J by 5 bases, leaving 10 bases between them. Germline V gene lookup returns CDR1 SGHKS and CDR2 YYEKEE (reference sequence). Across several immunoSEQ plates, the genomic DNA of each subset was split evenly. Data came from immunoSEQ multiplex PCR; TCRdb stores just in-frame clones and leaves some out. The profile shows fewer than 850,000 clones, 80% to 95% of them singletons. Healthy HIV-negative adults without recent acute infections or vaccinations served as donors. Every one of the donors was a Caucasian adult that lived in Nashville, Tennessee. This clone was observed a few times.

The chain joins TRBV5-5 to TRBJ1-5, with D hard to call. Sequenced: memory CD8+ T cells from PBMCs. Regarding subset: CD45RO+ cells pooled with CCR7-negative TemRA cells. This receptor was taken from a man aged 18 to 35 in good health. Some clones in this sample may be carry-over from other donors' samples. CDR3 DNA sequence: TGTGCCAGCAGCCGCGGTGGTCATCAGCCCCAGCATTTT. Translation: CASSRGGHQPQHF.